The clone carrying this T cell receptor (beta chain) was counted ten times or more. TCRdb re-called the 5' RACE reads with MiXCR, one entry per CDR3 protein. This table has tens of thousands of distinct CDR3 sequences, about 6% appearing once. This entry is derived from a study of neurological immune-mediated disorders. The sorted libraries drew on under 1.3 million T cells that were CD4+ or CD8+. This receptor was obtained from a woman aged 40 to 55 in good health. The sample taken for sequencing was CD4+ T cells from blood.

The CDR3 is CASSLDGHSPLHF. The DNA for the CDR3 is TGTGCCAGCAGCTTAGACGGACATTCACCCCTCCACTTT. The rearrangement links TRBV7-9 to TRBJ1-6; D unresolved. The length of the CDR3 is 13 residues. Trimming left V 1 base short and J 8 bases short, with 6 bases between. Germline V CDR1 and CDR2: SEHNR, FQNEAQ (reference sequence).